This TCR beta chain originates from a study of blood T cell repertoires in COVID-19. Looking at the study overall: Acute and convalescent COVID-19 specimens originated in the United States, Italy and Spain. T cells, B-cell-depleted T cells, or PBMCs provided the cDNA or gDNA that served as material.

Method: immunoSEQ multiplex PCR; TCRdb's copy keeps in-frame clones and lacks some. This table has 450,000 or so clones, roughly 89% appearing once. The sequenced sample was peripheral blood. The clonotype originates from a man aged 18 to 35 with COVID-19, enrolled during active disease.

The CDR3 sequence: CASSQRGRSYNEQFF. CDR3 nucleotide sequence: TGTGCCAGCAGTCAGCGGGGGCGCTCCTACAATGAGCAGTTCTTC. The chain employs TRBV6-6 and TRBJ2-1, with 8 positions matching TRBD2. CDR1 is MNHNY and CDR2 is SVGAGI in the germline V gene (reference sequence). The ends lost 5 bases at V and 0 bases at J; junction bases unmatched: 3. The CDR3 covers 15 residues.